This TCR beta chain came from a study of cytomegalovirus exposure and HLA in healthy donors. The CDR3 runs 13 residues. The V end was cut by 8 bases, the J end by 4 bases, with 11 bases between. CDR1 is LNHDA, CDR2 SQIVND, per germline (reference sequence). 13 Jbeta primers and 60 Vbeta primers were used for the PCR. Sequencing was performed with immunoSEQ multiplex PCR; in TCRdb, only in-frame clones are kept and a portion is missing. The sample includes around 150,000 clones, about four fifths of them seen just once. V usage is TRBV19 and J usage is TRBJ1-4, with D perhaps TRBD1 (5 bases). The clonotype originates from a male donor in good health and CMV-seropositive. Input material: PBMCs. The CDR3 DNA reads as TGTGCCAGTTGGCAGGGAGGTAATGAAAAACTGTTTTTT. Translated: CASWQGGNEKLFF.